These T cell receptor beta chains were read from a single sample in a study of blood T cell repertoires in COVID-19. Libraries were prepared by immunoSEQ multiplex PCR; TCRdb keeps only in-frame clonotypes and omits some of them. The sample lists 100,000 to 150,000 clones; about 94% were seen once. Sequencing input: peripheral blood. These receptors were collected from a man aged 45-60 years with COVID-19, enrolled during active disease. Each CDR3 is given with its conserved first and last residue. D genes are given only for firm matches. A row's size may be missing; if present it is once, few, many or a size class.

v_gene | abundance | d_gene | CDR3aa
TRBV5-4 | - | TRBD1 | CASSSTGAGGYTF
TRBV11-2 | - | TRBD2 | CASSFGAGVADTQYF
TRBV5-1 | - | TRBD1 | CASGQGNTGELFF
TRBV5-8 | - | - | CASSLRDTAASGYTF
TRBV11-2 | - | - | CASSLDLGRVSYEQYF
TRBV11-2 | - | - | CASSFTGIDNEQFF
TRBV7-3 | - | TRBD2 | CASSQLALSSYNEQFF
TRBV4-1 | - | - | CASSQELLYQPQHF
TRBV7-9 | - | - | CASSSTVNQPQHF
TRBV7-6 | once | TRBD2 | CASSPLGLAVETQYF
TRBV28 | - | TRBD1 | CASSLWSSGQGGQETQYF
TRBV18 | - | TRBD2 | CASSTGLAGGFYNEQFF
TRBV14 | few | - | CASSRLGRITLTEAFF
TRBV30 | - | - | CASLDGPGPYNSPLHF
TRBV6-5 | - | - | CASSTGTNYGYTF
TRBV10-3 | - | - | CAISEQRTGSYGYTF
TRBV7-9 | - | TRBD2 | CASSRQGAGGVNEQFF
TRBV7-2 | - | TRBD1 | CASSLWGRGEGQPQHF
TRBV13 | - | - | CASSSYSTEAFF
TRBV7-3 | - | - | CASSLTGAGETQYF
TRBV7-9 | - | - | CAIGETQYF
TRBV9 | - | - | CASSPLGVAYNEQFF
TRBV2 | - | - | CASRGLKGSSTDTQYF
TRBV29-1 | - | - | CSAVRGDDGYTF
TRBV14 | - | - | CASSQADTSQETQYF
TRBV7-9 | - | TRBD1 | CASSLGTGIYNEQFF
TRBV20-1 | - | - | CSARSGDTQYF
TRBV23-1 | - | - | CASSQSPYRVETEAFF
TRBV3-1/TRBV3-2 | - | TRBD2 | CASSGLAGAHNEQFF
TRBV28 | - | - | CASSYHRDYEQYF
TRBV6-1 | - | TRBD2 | CASSEVSGRGDTQYF
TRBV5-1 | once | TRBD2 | CASSLRPSGRAHETQYF
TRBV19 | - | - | CASRGGISTGNEQFF
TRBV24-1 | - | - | CATSDSDQPQHF
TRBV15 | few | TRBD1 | CATSSTGGWDTEAFF
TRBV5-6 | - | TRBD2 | CASREGLAGAFSYNEQFF
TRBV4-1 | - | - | CASSQAQAGHGELFF
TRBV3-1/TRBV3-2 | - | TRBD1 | CASSQDDGGQGTGGELFF
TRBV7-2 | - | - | CASSLGSQTYEQYF
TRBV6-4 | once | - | CASSVGVGANVLTF
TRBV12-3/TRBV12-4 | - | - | CASKGGNTEAFF
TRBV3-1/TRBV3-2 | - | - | CASSQGGSNTGELFF
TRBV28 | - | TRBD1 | CASSPTGTAKNIQYF
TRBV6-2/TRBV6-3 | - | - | CASSSRQEDQPQHF
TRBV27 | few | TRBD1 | CASGPGTVVTEAFF
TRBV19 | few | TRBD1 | CASSAGTGATYEQYF
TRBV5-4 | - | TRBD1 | CASSSRGTDQYF
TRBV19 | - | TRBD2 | CASSVLLTSGYRANTGELFF
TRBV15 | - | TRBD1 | CATSFTGANNQPQHF
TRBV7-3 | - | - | CASSLSGAGTEAFF
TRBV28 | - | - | CASSLARVTYGYTF
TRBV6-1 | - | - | CASSEDRVRYQPQHF
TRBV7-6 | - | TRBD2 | CASSPLAVSGNEQFF
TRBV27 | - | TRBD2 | CASSLFGWVGTSAYNEQFF
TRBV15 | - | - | CATSRRGDETEAFF